This T cell receptor (beta chain) is drawn from a study of monozygotic twins with inflammatory bowel disease. The study, taken as a whole, reports: Separate T cell subtypes could not be resolved from one another. The inverse Simpson measure of TCRbeta diversity was lower in IBD patients than in healthy co-twins.

Every sample had its cDNA made across eight separate reactions. TCRdb re-called the 5' RACE reads and catalogs CDR3 proteins one per entry, DNA excluded. The sample yields 400,000 to 500,000 distinct CDR3 sequences, of which the top ten take up around 2.4%. CDR1 is SEHNR and CDR2 is FQNEAQ in the germline V gene (reference sequence). The CDR3 has 14 residues. Donors each gave approximately 2.6 ml of blood. Of note for this clonotype: Its target is unknown.

The sample taken for sequencing was blood. This sequence originates from a human donor with ulcerative colitis or Crohn's disease, or a healthy co-twin of an affected twin (not recorded which). The rearrangement links TRBV7-9 to TRBJ2-7; TCRdb gives TRBD1 as the D gene, but with no DNA this cannot be confirmed. The CDR3 protein is CASSLTGLHYEQYF.